This T cell receptor (beta chain) was retrieved from a study of blood T cells in healthy people across ages. It was with a sample-barcoded 5' primer and a J-beta primer mix that a second PCR of roughly 7 to 12 cycles was run. TCRdb redid the calling of the 5' RACE reads with MiXCR, one entry per CDR3 protein. Here the sample spans hundreds of thousands of distinct CDR3 sequences, about half being singletons. This CDR3 is built from 12 residues. Per germline, CDR1 MDHEN and CDR2 SYDVKM. V was clipped by 3 bases and J by 10 bases, with 10 bases between them. Sequencing was done on a sample of blood. This clonotype was obtained from a woman in her sixties in good health. The chain employs TRBV28 and TRBJ2-1; D is unresolved. The DNA of the CDR3 is TGTGCCAGCAGTTTGCTGGCGAGCGAGCAGTTCTTC. It specifies CASSLLASEQFF.